The clone carrying this T cell receptor beta chain was found once. In the source study's methods: Quantification of nucleated cells was approximated via reference gene primer amplification. This table comes from immunoSEQ multiplex PCR, and its TCRdb copy is limited to in-frame clones, with some not included. That table gives V, J and clone size, and the DNA gave D and trimming. The sample comprises roughly 86,000 clones, about four fifths of which are singletons, and approximately 6.8% rests with the top ten. The CDR3 consists of 14 residues. Trimming took 5 bases from V and 3 from J; bases not matched to a gene: 1. Germline CDR1 LNHDA, CDR2 SQIVND (reference sequence). The data belong to a study of blood T cell repertoires in COVID-19. Study details: COVID-19 samples collected from the United States, Italy and Spain covered acute and convalescent phases.

V usage is TRBV19 and J usage is TRBJ2-7; 13 positions match TRBD2. The sequence was collected from a man in his 60s with acute or convalescent COVID-19. Specimen: peripheral blood. The CDR3 here is CASSGTSGVYEQYF. DNA of the CDR3: TGTGCCAGTAGTGGGACTAGCGGGGTCTACGAGCAGTACTTC.